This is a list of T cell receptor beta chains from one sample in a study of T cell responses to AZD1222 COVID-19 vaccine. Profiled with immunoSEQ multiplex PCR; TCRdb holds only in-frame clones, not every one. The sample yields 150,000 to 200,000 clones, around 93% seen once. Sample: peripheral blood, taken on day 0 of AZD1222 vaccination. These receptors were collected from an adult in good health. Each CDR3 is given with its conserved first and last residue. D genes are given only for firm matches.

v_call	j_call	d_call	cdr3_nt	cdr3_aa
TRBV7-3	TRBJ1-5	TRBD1	TGTGCCAGCAGCCTCACTGGACAGGAGTTTAGCAATCAGCCCCAGCATTTT	CASSLTGQEFSNQPQHF
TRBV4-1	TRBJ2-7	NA	TGCGCCAGCAGCCAAGAGTATAGTAGGGGCTACGAGCAGTACTTC	CASSQEYSRGYEQYF
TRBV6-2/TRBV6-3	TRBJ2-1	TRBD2	TGTGCCAGCAGTTACTCGATTGGGTATAGTAGCGGGGTCTATGAGCAGTTCTTC	CASSYSIGYSSGVYEQFF
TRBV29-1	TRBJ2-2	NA	TGCAGCGTTGGTGGTTATCATAACACCGGGGAGCTGTTTTTT	CSVGGYHNTGELFF
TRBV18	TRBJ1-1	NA	TGTGCCAGCTCACCCAGTAGTACCGGGAACACTGAAGCTTTCTTT	CASSPSSTGNTEAFF
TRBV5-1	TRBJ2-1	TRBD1	TGCGCCAGCAGCGGCACCGGGACAGGGTACAATGAGCAGTTCTTC	CASSGTGTGYNEQFF
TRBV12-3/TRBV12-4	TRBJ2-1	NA	TGTGCCAGCAATGTTCAGGGCAATGAGCAGTTCTTC	CASNVQGNEQFF
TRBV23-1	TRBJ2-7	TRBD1	TGCGCCAGCAGTCAATCAGGCGGACAGGGTTTCTACGAGCAGTACTTC	CASSQSGGQGFYEQYF
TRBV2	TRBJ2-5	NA	TGTGCCAGCAGTGAAATTCGCTGGGGGGGCCGGGAGACCCAGTACTTC	CASSEIRWGGRETQYF
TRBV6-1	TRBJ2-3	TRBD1	TGTGCCAGCAGTGAATCGACAGGGGGAGCAGATACGCAGTATTTT	CASSESTGGADTQYF
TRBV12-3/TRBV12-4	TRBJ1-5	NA	TGTGCCAGCAGTTTATATTCAGGGGTGAACCAGCATTTT	CASSLYSGVNQHF
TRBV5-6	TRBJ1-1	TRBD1	TGTGCCAGCAGCTGGGGTAGGACAGGGGGGAACACTGAAGCTTTCTTT	CASSWGRTGGNTEAFF